This T cell receptor beta chain was identified in a study of cytomegalovirus exposure and HLA in healthy donors. Study observations and caveats: Among donors in an Asian-associated ancestry cluster, a later analysis reportedly found fewer N-insertions than the approximately 700-donor mean. Rarity marked most TCR sequences, yet some public TCRs occurred in many donors. CMV serostatus was the only recorded immune exposure for donors.

Regarding this clone: The antigen is undetermined.

The PCR was carried out with 60 Vbeta primers and 13 Jbeta primers. The repertoire was sequenced with immunoSEQ multiplex PCR; TCRdb's copy has only in-frame clones and lacks some. Counted here are around 100,000 clones, about four fifths occurring once; the ten biggest clones make up roughly 4%. The CDR3 extends over 15 amino acids. The V gene's germline CDR1 is SGHTA and CDR2 FQGNSA. The rearrangement joins TRBV7-2 to TRBJ2-5, with TRBD2 identical over 9 bases. The DNA matches TRBJ2-7 better at its end, which makes the J call doubtful. Sequenced: PBMCs. The TCR sequence derives from a woman aged 70 to 79 in good health and CMV-seropositive. In DNA form, the CDR3 reads TGTGCCAGCAGAGCCCCGGGACTAGCTTCCTACGAGCAGTACTTC. Translation: CASRAPGLASYEQYF.